The rows below give T cell receptor beta chains drawn from one sample of a study of a mutant IDH1 vaccine in newly diagnosed glioma. This table comes from immunoSEQ multiplex PCR, and its TCRdb copy is limited to in-frame clones, with some not included. The table has tens of thousands of clones, around 82% seen once. This specimen consisted of PBMCs, obtained from a glioma patient treated with radiotherapy, temozolomide or both. These receptors originate from a woman aged 45-59 years with glioma. Both conserved end residues are part of each CDR3. D genes are given only for firm matches. A row's size may be missing; if present it is once, few, many or a size class.

v_call,j_call,d_call,clone_size,cdr3_aa,cdr3_nt
TRBV28,TRBJ1-5,TRBD1,NA,CASSRPGTGNQPQHF,TGTGCCAGCAGCCGTCCCGGGACAGGTAATCAGCCCCAGCATTTT
TRBV2,TRBJ2-7,NA,NA,CASFQDTYYEQYF,TGTGCCAGCTTTCAAGACACATACTACGAGCAGTACTTC
TRBV18,TRBJ1-1,NA,NA,CASSPLREGGHTEAFF,TGTGCCAGCTCACCACTACGGGAAGGAGGCCACACTGAAGCTTTCTTT
TRBV2,TRBJ1-4,NA,NA,CASSVVGVPEEKLFF,TGTGCCAGCAGTGTGGTCGGGGTGCCGGAAGAAAAACTGTTTTTT
TRBV2,TRBJ1-6,NA,NA,CASTGERSPLHF,TGTGCCAGCACCGGTGAAAGGTCACCCCTCCACTTT
TRBV4-1,TRBJ2-2,TRBD2,NA,CASITRAGESGELFF,TGCGCCAGCATCACTAGAGCGGGGGAGTCCGGGGAGCTGTTTTTT
TRBV6-5,TRBJ1-3,TRBD1,NA,CASRTGSGNTIYF,TGTGCCAGCAGGACAGGGTCAGGAAACACCATATATTTT
TRBV6-5,TRBJ1-5,NA,NA,CSTQGEGNQPQHF,TGTTCAACCCAGGGAGAAGGCAATCAGCCCCAGCATTTT
TRBV19,TRBJ2-6,NA,NA,CASSPIGTHPGRANVLTF,TGTGCCAGTAGTCCCATAGGAACCCACCCCGGGAGGGCCAACGTCCTGACTTTC
TRBV4-2,TRBJ1-5,TRBD1,few,CASSPYSGTGGSGNQPQHF,TGTGCCAGCAGCCCCTACTCCGGGACAGGGGGTTCGGGGAATCAGCCCCAGCATTTT
TRBV6-5,TRBJ1-5,NA,once,CASSFAQDQPQHF,TGTGCCAGCAGTTTCGCCCAAGATCAGCCCCAGCATTTT
TRBV15,TRBJ1-5,NA,once,CATSTSDGPQHF,TGTGCCACCAGCACTTCGGACGGACCCCAGCATTTT